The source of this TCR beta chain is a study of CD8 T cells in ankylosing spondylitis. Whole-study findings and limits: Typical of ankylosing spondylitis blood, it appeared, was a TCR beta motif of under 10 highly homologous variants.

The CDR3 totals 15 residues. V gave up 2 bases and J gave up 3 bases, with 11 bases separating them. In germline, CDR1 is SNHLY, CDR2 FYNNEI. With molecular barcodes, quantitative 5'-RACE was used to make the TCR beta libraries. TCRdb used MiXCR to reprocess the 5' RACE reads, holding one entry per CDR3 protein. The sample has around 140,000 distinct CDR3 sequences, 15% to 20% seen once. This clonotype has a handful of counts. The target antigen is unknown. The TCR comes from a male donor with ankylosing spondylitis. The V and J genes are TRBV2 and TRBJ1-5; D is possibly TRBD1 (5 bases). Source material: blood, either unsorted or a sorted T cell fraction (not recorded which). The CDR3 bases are TGTGCCAGCAGTGAATACGGGGCAGACAATCAGCCCCAGCATTTT. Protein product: CASSEYGADNQPQHF.